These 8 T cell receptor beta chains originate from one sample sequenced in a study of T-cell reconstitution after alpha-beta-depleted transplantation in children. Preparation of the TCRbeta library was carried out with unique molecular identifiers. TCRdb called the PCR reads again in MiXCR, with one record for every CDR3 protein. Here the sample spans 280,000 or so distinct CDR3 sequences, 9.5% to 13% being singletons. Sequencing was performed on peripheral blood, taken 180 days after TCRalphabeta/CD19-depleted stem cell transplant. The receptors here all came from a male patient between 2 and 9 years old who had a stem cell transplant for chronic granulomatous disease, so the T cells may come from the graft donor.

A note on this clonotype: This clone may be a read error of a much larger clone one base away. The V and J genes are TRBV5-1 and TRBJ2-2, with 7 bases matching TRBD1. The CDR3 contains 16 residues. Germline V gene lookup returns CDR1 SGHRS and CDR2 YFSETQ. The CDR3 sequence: CASSFLGQRNTAELFF. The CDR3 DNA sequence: TGCGCCAGCAGCTTCTTGGGACAGAGGAACACCGCGGAGCTGTTTTTT.

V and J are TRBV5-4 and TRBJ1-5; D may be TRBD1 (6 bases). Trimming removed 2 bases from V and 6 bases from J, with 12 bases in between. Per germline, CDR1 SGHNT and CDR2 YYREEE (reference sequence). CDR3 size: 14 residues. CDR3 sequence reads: CASSFSTGPQPQHF. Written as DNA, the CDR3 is TGTGCCAGCAGCTTTTCTACAGGGCCTCAGCCCCAGCATTTT.

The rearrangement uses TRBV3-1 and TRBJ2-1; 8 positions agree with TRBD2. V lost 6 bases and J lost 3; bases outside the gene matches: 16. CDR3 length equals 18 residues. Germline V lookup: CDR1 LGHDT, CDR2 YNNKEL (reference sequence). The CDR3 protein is CASSPRFRSGTSYNEQFF. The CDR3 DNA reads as TGTGCCAGCAGTCCCCGTTTTAGGTCCGGGACTAGCTACAATGAGCAGTTCTTC.

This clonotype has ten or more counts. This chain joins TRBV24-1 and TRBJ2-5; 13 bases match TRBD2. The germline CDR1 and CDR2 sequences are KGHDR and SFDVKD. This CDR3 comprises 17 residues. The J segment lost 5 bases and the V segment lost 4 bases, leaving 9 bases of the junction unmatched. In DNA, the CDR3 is TGTGCCACCAGTGAGACTAGCGGGAGGAACCTCGGGGAGACCCAGTACTTC. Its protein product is CATSETSGRNLGETQYF.

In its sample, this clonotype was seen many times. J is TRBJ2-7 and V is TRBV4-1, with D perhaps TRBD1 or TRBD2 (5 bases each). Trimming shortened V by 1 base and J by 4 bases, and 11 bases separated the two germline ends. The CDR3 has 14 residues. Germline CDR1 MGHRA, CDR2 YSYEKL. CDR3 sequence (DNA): TGCGCCAGCAGCCAAGTGGGACGGGGTTACGAGCAGTACTTC. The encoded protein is CASSQVGRGYEQYF.

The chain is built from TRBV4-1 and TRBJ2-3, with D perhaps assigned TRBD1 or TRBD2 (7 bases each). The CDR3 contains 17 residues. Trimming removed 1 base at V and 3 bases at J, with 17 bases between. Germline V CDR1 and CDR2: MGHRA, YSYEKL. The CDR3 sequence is CASSQVGRQGGTDTQYF. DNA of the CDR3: TGCGCCAGCAGCCAAGTAGGCCGACAGGGAGGGACAGATACGCAGTATTTT.

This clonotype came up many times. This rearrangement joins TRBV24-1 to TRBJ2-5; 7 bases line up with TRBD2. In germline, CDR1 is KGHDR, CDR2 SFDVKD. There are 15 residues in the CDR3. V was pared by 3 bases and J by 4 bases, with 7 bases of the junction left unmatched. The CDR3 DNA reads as TGTGCCACCAGTGATCCTTATTGGGAGGGAGAGACCCAGTACTTC. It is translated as CATSDPYWEGETQYF.

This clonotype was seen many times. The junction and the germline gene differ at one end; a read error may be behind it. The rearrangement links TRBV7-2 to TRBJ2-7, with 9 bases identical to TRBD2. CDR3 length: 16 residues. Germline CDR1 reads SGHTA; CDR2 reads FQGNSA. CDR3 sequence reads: CASTLGGLAGTYEQYF. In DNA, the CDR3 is TGTGCCAGCACCTTAGGTGGGCTAGCGGGGACCTACGAGCAGTACTTC.